The clone carrying this T cell receptor beta chain was recorded many times. The planned depth of sequencing spanned 1 in 200,000 to 1 in 1 million T cells. Libraries were prepared by immunoSEQ multiplex PCR; TCRdb keeps only in-frame clonotypes and omits some of them. The sample has roughly 100,000 clones, approximately 78% seen once. This CDR3 is 13 amino acids long. CDR1 and CDR2 from the germline V gene are SGHNT and YYREEE (reference sequence). V lost 2 bases and J 1 base, leaving 5 bases between the germline ends. This entry belongs to a study of cytotoxic CD8 clonotypes in ibrutinib-treated CLL. Study context: Of a cohort that held around 11 relapsed/refractory and under 16 treatment-naive patients, fewer than 18 were IGHV unmutated.

The clonotype was recovered from a human donor with chronic lymphocytic leukemia. The chain combines TRBV5-4 with TRBJ2-3, with unresolved D. The specimen was PBMCs, collected after 12 months of ibrutinib treatment. The CDR3 region has the DNA TGTGCCAGCAGCTTAATGGGCACAGATACGCAGTATTTT. Amino acid sequence: CASSLMGTDTQYF.